A single sample gave rise to the 25 T cell receptor beta chains below, sequenced in a study of blood T cells in healthy people across ages. It was with a sample-barcoded 5' primer and a J-beta primer mix that a second PCR of about 6 to 12 cycles was run. TCRdb reanalysed the 5' RACE reads using MiXCR and keeps one entry per CDR3 protein. This table has 650,000 to 700,000 distinct CDR3 sequences, approximately 30% appearing once. Sequences were obtained from blood. These receptors were collected from a woman older than 75 in good health.

This clonotype was observed a few times. This clone may be a read error of a much larger clone one base away. The V and J genes are TRBV20-1 and TRBJ2-5, with D tentatively TRBD2 (5 bases). The CDR3 has 14 residues. V lost 6 bases and J lost 11, with 25 bases in between. CDR1 is DFQATT and CDR2 is SNEGSKA in the germline V gene (reference sequence). CDR3 sequence: CSAETSGRRNEQYF. In nucleotides, the CDR3 is TGCAGTGCGGAAACTAGTGGTCGAAGGAATGAGCAGTACTTC.

This sequence joins TRBV4-2 and TRBJ1-1; D possibly corresponds to TRBD1 (5 bases). The CDR3 covers 17 residues. V dropped 1 base and J dropped 2 bases, with 17 bases sitting between them. The V gene's germline CDR1 is LGHNA and CDR2 YNFKEQ. The CDR3, as DNA: TGTGCCAGCAGCCAAGTTAGCCAGGGACGGGTTAACACTGAAGCTTTCTTT. It specifies CASSQVSQGRVNTEAFF.

The rearrangement joins TRBV4-1 to TRBJ2-7; no clear D. Trimming took 4 bases from V and 2 from J, leaving 12 bases between them. The length of the CDR3 is 14 residues. Germline assignment: CDR1 MGHRA and CDR2 YSYEKL. CDR3 in amino acids: CASSPLLDPYEQYF. The CDR3 coding sequence is TGCGCCAGCAGCCCCCTCCTCGATCCCTACGAGCAGTACTTC.

Comments on this clonotype: This may arise from a read error, as a much more abundant clone is one base away. The chain uses TRBV5-1 and TRBJ2-1; 10 nucleotides agree with TRBD2. The J call is in doubt because the DNA end fits TRBJ2-7 better. CDR3 length equals 16 residues. The germline V gene encodes CDR1 SGHRS and CDR2 YFSETQ. The DNA for the CDR3 is TGCGCCAGCGGACCGCTAGCGGGGGTCTCCTACAATGAGCAGTACTTC. The encoded protein is CASGPLAGVSYNEQYF.

Of note for this clonotype: A much larger clone is a single base away; this may be a read error. The rearrangement links TRBV20-1 to TRBJ2-5; TRBD2 matches at 9 bases. This CDR3 has 14 amino acids. Losses at the gene ends were 8 bases for V and 11 bases for J; bases not matched to a gene: 18. Germline V gives CDR1 DFQATT, CDR2 SNEGSKA (reference sequence). The CDR3 sequence: CSYPGLAAGGEQYF. The CDR3, as DNA: TGCAGTTATCCGGGACTAGCTGCAGGGGGTGAGCAGTACTTC.

This chain connects TRBV4-1 to TRBJ2-4, with 10 bases aligning to TRBD2. V trimming: 3 bases; J trimming: 7 bases; junction bases outside the gene matches: 6. Germline V gives CDR1 MGHRA, CDR2 YSYEKL. The CDR3 has 15 amino acids. The CDR3 DNA reads TGCGCCAGCAGCCAGTTACTAGCGGGGACCAACATTCAGTACTTC. It yields the protein CASSQLLAGTNIQYF.

The chain links TRBV6-5 to TRBJ1-1, with 8 bases lining up with TRBD1. In germline, CDR1 is MNHEY, CDR2 SVGAGI. After removal of 2 bases from V and 6 bases from J, the junction contained 8 bases not matched to a gene. The CDR3 is 15 residues long. The CDR3 spells CASSYRGETGAEAFF. The CDR3 region has the DNA TGTGCCAGCAGTTACCGGGGAGAGACAGGGGCTGAAGCTTTCTTT.

The CDR3 DNA reads TGTGCCAGCAGTTTAGGGCGGCACACTGAAGCTTTCTTT. Its translation is CASSLGRHTEAFF. The V gene is TRBV27, the J gene TRBJ1-1; D is unclear. Germline V gene lookup returns CDR1 MNHEY and CDR2 SMNVEV (reference sequence). CDR3 length equals 13 residues. Trimming stripped 2 bases from V and 3 bases from J, with 7 bases between.

A note on this clonotype: The germline gene is not matched at one end of the junction; a read error may be the cause. V gene TRBV9 combines with J gene TRBJ1-1; 8 bases fit TRBD1. CDR1 SGDLS and CDR2 YYNGEE come from the germline V gene. The CDR3 contains 14 residues. The CDR3 coding sequence is TGTGCCAGCAGTGTAAACAGGGGGAACGCTGAAGCTTTCTTT. Residues: CASSVNRGNAEAFF.

The table lists this clonotype with a few counts. With a much larger clone just one base away, this may be a read error. The DNA for the CDR3 is TGTGCCGGCAGTCTTACCTTCGATGGCTACACCTTC. Its protein is CAGSLTFDGYTF. The chain couples TRBV6-2 or TRBV6-3 to TRBJ1-2; no definite D call. Germline V gives CDR1 MNHEY, CDR2 SVGEGT. This CDR3 is built from 12 residues.

The genes are TRBV29-1 and TRBJ1-1; 8 bases are a match to TRBD1. V shed 2 bases and J 5 bases; nucleotides not matched to a gene: 10. Germline V gene sequence: CDR1 SQVTM, CDR2 ANQGSEA. The CDR3 has 15 residues. DNA for the CDR3: TGCAGCGTTGAATGGGCCGGACAGGGAGGGACTGAAGCTTTCTTT. Translation gives CSVEWAGQGGTEAFF.

This rearrangement joins TRBV3-1 to TRBJ1-4, with 7 bases identical to TRBD1. With 4 bases clipped from V and 8 bases from J, the junction kept 7 bases outside the gene matches. The germline V gene encodes CDR1 LGHDT and CDR2 YNNKEL (reference sequence). The CDR3 runs 14 residues. CDR3 loop: CASSLWDSQEKLFF. The CDR3 DNA sequence: TGTGCCAGCAGCCTCTGGGACAGTCAAGAAAAACTGTTTTTT.

This clonotype showed up just once. It may be a read error: a sequence one base away is much more abundant. V is TRBV27 and J is TRBJ2-3; TRBD2 matches at 9 bases. The V gene's germline CDR1 is MNHEY and CDR2 SMNVEV (reference sequence). With 5 bases clipped from V and 3 bases from J, the junction kept 6 bases outside the gene matches. The CDR3 has 15 residues. The CDR3 loop reads CASSSGGTRTDTQYF. The CDR3 region has the DNA TGTGCCAGCAGTAGCGGGGGGACCAGAACAGATACGCAGTATTTT.

This clonotype was seen ten or more times. The chain recombines TRBV28 with TRBJ2-5; the D is unclear. Germline CDR1 is MDHEN and CDR2 is SYDVKM. Deletions cut 2 bases from V and 4 bases from J, with 8 bases between. The CDR3 runs 13 residues. The CDR3 DNA sequence: TGTGCCAGCAGTTTAGCCAATCCAGAGACCCAGTACTTC. This codes for CASSLANPETQYF.

A note on this clonotype: A much larger clone is a single base away; this may be a read error. The chain employs TRBV27 and TRBJ2-2; D tentatively reads TRBD1 or TRBD2 (7 bases each). CDR1 is MNHEY, CDR2 SMNVEV, per germline (reference sequence). The CDR3 runs to 18 residues. CDR3: CAGSLRGARQGDTGELFF. For the CDR3, the DNA is TGTGCCGGCAGTTTACGGGGGGCTCGCCAGGGGGACACCGGGGAGCTGTTTTTT.

The gene calls are TRBV6-1 and TRBJ1-2; D possibly corresponds to TRBD1 (6 bases). The germline CDR1 and CDR2 sequences are MNHNS and SASEGT. This CDR3 has 15 amino acids. The ends were cut back, 1 base at V and 5 bases at J, with 14 bases in the middle. The CDR3 reads CASSEGTERWYGYTF. The DNA for the CDR3 is TGTGCCAGCAGTGAAGGGACAGAAAGGTGGTATGGCTACACCTTC.

This clonotype was seen ten or more times. The CDR3: CASFGGVREETQYF. DNA for the CDR3: TGTGCCAGCTTTGGGGGGGTGCGGGAAGAGACCCAGTACTTC. V gene TRBV6-5 combines with J gene TRBJ2-5, with 7 bases matching TRBD2. V dropped 8 bases and J dropped 3; count of bases not matched to a gene: 9. CDR1 is MNHEY and CDR2 is SVGAGI in the germline V gene. The CDR3 covers 14 residues.

This clonotype showed up just a few times. The J gene is TRBJ2-3, the V gene TRBV6-4; 7 nucleotides agree with TRBD2. J gave up 1 base and V 5 bases, and 6 bases lay outside the gene matches. The CDR3 runs 15 residues. CDR1 MRHNA and CDR2 SNTAGT come from the germline V gene. CDR3 DNA: TGTGCCAGCAGTCCGACTAGCCGCGGCACAGATACGCAGTATTTT. Encoded protein: CASSPTSRGTDTQYF.

Details on this clonotype: This may be a read error, as it is one base from a much larger clone. The genes are TRBV15 and TRBJ1-5, with D unclear. Germline V gene sequence: CDR1 LNHNV, CDR2 YYDKDF (reference sequence). The CDR3 runs to 18 residues. CDR3 in amino acids: CATSGDLRVFYSNQPQHF. The CDR3 DNA reads as TGTGCCACCAGCGGAGATCTTCGAGTTTTCTATAGCAATCAGCCCCAGCATTTT.

This clonotype was observed many times. The chain has TRBV12-3 or TRBV12-4 and TRBJ2-1, with 8 positions matching TRBD1. CDR3 length: 13 amino acids. V shed 6 bases, J shed 9 bases, and the junction held 7 bases outside the gene matches. The DNA of the CDR3 is TGTGCCAGCAGCCGCCACAGGGGGTCTGAGCAGTTCTTC. As protein: CASSRHRGSEQFF.

This chain joins TRBV27 and TRBJ2-5; D possibly corresponds to TRBD1 (5 bases). The J call is uncertain, as TRBJ2-7 better fits the DNA end. The germline V gene has CDR1 MNHEY and CDR2 SMNVEV (reference sequence). CDR3 length: 14 residues. The CDR3 DNA reads TGTGCCAGCAGTTTACAGGGTCGGAGATACGAGCAGTACTTC. It specifies CASSLQGRRYEQYF.

There are many counts of this clonotype. The V gene is TRBV11-1, the J gene TRBJ2-1; TRBD2 aligns across 7 bases. Per the germline V gene, CDR1 is SGHAT and CDR2 is FQDESV (reference sequence). CDR3 length equals 17 residues. The trim removed 5 bases at V and 7 bases at J, leaving 17 bases unmatched. In DNA, the CDR3 is TGTGCCAGCAGCCTCCTACTTGGCGGGGGTGCCAAAAATGAGCAGTTCTTC. Translating gives CASSLLLGGGAKNEQFF.

On this clonotype: This may arise from a read error, as a much more abundant clone is one base away. This chain connects TRBV11-2 to TRBJ2-5; no firm D call. CDR1 is SGHAT, CDR2 FQNNGV, per germline. With 5 bases removed from V and 11 bases from J, the gap between germline ends came to 18 bases. The CDR3 consists of 13 residues. In nucleotides, the CDR3 is TGTGCCAGCAGCACCCGGGCCCTCTACGCGCAGTACTTC. Amino acid sequence: CASSTRALYAQYF.

This clonotype has at least ten counts. This chain links TRBV10-2 with TRBJ2-5; 9 nucleotides agree with TRBD2. The germline CDR1 and CDR2 sequences are WSHSY and SAAADI. The CDR3 is 14 residues long. With V trimmed by 3 bases and J by 5 bases, 4 bases remained unmatched. In DNA, the CDR3 is TGCGCCAGCAGTGATCCTAGCGGGGCGGAGACCCAGTACTTC. Protein: CASSDPSGAETQYF.

This chain links TRBV20-1 with TRBJ2-7, with no clear D. The DNA end is a closer match to TRBJ2-4, so the J assignment may be wrong. CDR1 is DFQATT and CDR2 is SNEGSKA in the germline V gene (reference sequence). The CDR3 loop spans 16 amino acids. The CDR3 bases are TGCAGTGCTAGAGAACCTCAAGTCGGGTCCTCAAACATTCAGTACTTC. This sequence encodes CSAREPQVGSSNIQYF.